The 19 T cell receptor beta chains listed next were all sequenced from one sample in a study of CD8 T cells in ankylosing spondylitis. Study findings and constraints: Seemingly distinctive of ankylosing spondylitis blood was a TCR beta motif formed by eight highly homologous variants.

No antigens are known for them. TCRdb reprocessed the 5' RACE reads with MiXCR, giving one entry per CDR3 protein. Among approximately 400,000 distinct CDR3 sequences listed, 17% were seen once. What was sequenced was blood, either unsorted or a sorted T cell fraction (not recorded which). The receptors were gathered from a male donor with ankylosing spondylitis.

The V gene is TRBV20-1, the J gene TRBJ2-1, with 10 bases aligning to TRBD2. CDR1 is DFQATT, CDR2 SNEGSKA, per germline (reference sequence). CDR3 length: 14 amino acids. V shed 5 bases and J 0 bases; nucleotides not matched to a gene: 1. This CDR3 is CSAVAGGSYNEQFF. In DNA, the CDR3 is TGCAGTGCTGTAGCGGGGGGCTCCTACAATGAGCAGTTCTTC.

This clonotype has ten or more counts. The chain couples TRBV18 to TRBJ2-1; 7 nucleotides agree with TRBD2. The germline V gene has CDR1 KGHSH and CDR2 LQKENI. V was pared by 0 bases and J by 7 bases, with 6 bases of the junction left unmatched. This CDR3 has 15 amino acids. In nucleotides, the CDR3 is TGTGCCAGCTCACCACCGAGCGGGAAAAATAATGAGCAGTTCTTC. Translation: CASSPPSGKNNEQFF.

Only a few counts were recorded for this clonotype. The J gene is TRBJ1-1, the V gene TRBV6-1, with a tentative D call TRBD1 (5 bases). The CDR3 is 14 amino acids. In germline, CDR1 is MNHNS, CDR2 SASEGT. V was cut by 4 bases and J by 1 base, with 10 bases left in between. CDR3 sequence reads: CASSGTGPNTEAFF. CDR3 coding DNA: TGTGCCAGCAGTGGAACAGGCCCGAACACTGAAGCTTTCTTT.

This chain uses TRBV6-5 with TRBJ2-2; maybe TRBD1 (6 bases). CDR1 and CDR2 from the germline V gene are MNHEY and SVGAGI. This CDR3 has 15 amino acids. The germline V and J ends were trimmed by 0 bases and 6 bases, with 11 bases remaining between them. CDR3 in DNA: TGTGCCAGCAGTTACTCGCAGAACAGGGCCGGGGAGCTGTTTTTT. It yields the protein CASSYSQNRAGELFF.

The chain joins TRBV12-3 or TRBV12-4 to TRBJ1-3, with a possible D match to TRBD1 (6 bases). The CDR3 length is 17 residues. V was cut by 2 bases and J by 3 bases, with 17 bases left in between. The CDR3 loop is CASSLWAGRGGGNTIYF. CDR3 bases: TGTGCCAGCAGTTTATGGGCGGGCAGGGGTGGTGGAAACACCATATATTTT.

V is TRBV6-4 and J is TRBJ2-1; D call uncertain. V gave up 3 bases and J gave up 0 bases, with 9 bases separating them. This CDR3 region has 15 residues. In germline, CDR1 is MRHNA, CDR2 SNTAGT. The CDR3, as DNA: TGTGCCAGCAGTGAATACCCTTACTCCTACAATGAGCAGTTCTTC. This codes for CASSEYPYSYNEQFF.

The chain has TRBV29-1 and TRBJ1-4, with no clear D. The CDR3 is made up of 13 amino acids. Trimming stripped 6 bases from V and 4 bases from J, with 12 bases between. The germline V gene encodes CDR1 SQVTM and CDR2 ANQGSEA. The CDR3 nucleotides are TGCAGCGTCGAGACGGGCATTAATGAAAAACTGTTTTTT. Protein sequence: CSVETGINEKLFF.

This clonotype was seen more than once but under ten times. This chain connects TRBV3-1 to TRBJ2-1, with 9 nucleotides matching TRBD2. Trimming at V came to 0 bases and at J to 7 bases, leaving 10 bases not matched to a gene. CDR1 and CDR2 from the germline V gene are LGHDT and YNNKEL (reference sequence). The CDR3 runs to 17 residues. The CDR3 protein is CASSQEPGRGGRNEQFF. The CDR3 bases are TGTGCCAGCAGCCAAGAGCCGGGGCGGGGGGGGCGTAATGAGCAGTTCTTC.

This clonotype occurred many times. The chain recombines TRBV12-3 or TRBV12-4 with TRBJ2-3; D may correspond to TRBD1 or TRBD2 (5 bases each). CDR3 length: 13 residues. Trimming removed 3 bases at V and 4 bases at J, with 8 bases between. CDR3 protein: CASSFRGADTQYF. The CDR3, as DNA: TGTGCCAGCAGTTTTAGAGGGGCAGATACGCAGTATTTT.

This clonotype was found once. The V and J genes are TRBV7-9 and TRBJ1-6, with 9 bases that match TRBD1. There are 15 residues in the CDR3. CDR1 is SEHNR, CDR2 FQNEAQ, per germline (reference sequence). J gave up 7 bases and V 3 bases, and 4 bases lay outside the gene matches. For the CDR3, the DNA is TGTGCCAGCAGCTTGGGGGACAGGGAAAATTCACCCCTCCACTTT. It encodes CASSLGDRENSPLHF.

This chain links TRBV11-2 with TRBJ2-5; D is perhaps TRBD2 (6 bases). The CDR3 length is 15 residues. The V gene lost 5 bases and the J gene lost 5 bases, with 18 bases spanning the gap. The germline V gene encodes CDR1 SGHAT and CDR2 FQNNGV. The CDR3 spells CASSKARGGGETQYF. The CDR3 coding sequence is TGTGCCAGCAGCAAAGCTCGGGGTGGGGGGGAGACCCAGTACTTC. Using reference TRBV11-2 and TRBJ2-5 for the parts outside the CDR3, the full variable domain is EAGVAQSPRYKIIEKRQSVAFWCNPISGHATLYWYQQILGQGPKLLIQFQNNGVVDDSQLPKDRFSAERLKGVDSTLKIQPAKLEDSAVYLCASSKARGGGETQYFGPGTRLLVL.

This clonotype came up many times. For the CDR3, the DNA is TGCAGTGCTAGAACGGCTAGCGGGAGGGGAAGCACCGGGGAGCTGTTTTTT. Encoded protein: CSARTASGRGSTGELFF. The chain links TRBV20-1 to TRBJ2-2; TRBD2 aligns across 12 bases. The germline gives CDR1 DFQATT, CDR2 SNEGSKA (reference sequence). The V and J ends lost 2 bases and 4 bases, in that order; junction bases with no gene match: 8. This CDR3 is built from 17 residues.

This clonotype was recorded many times. The V and J genes are TRBV5-5 and TRBJ2-5, with 7 bases that match TRBD1. The CDR3 loop spans 15 amino acids. V dropped 4 bases and J dropped 5; count of bases not matched to a gene: 11. Per germline, CDR1 SGHKS and CDR2 YYEKEE (reference sequence). The CDR3 DNA reads TGTGCCAGCAGCGGGACGGGACAGAAAGTGGAGACCCAGTACTTC. It translates to CASSGTGQKVETQYF.

The chain recombines TRBV28 with TRBJ2-7; D is unclear. Trimming took 10 bases from V and 3 from J, leaving 16 bases between them. Germline CDR1 is MDHEN and CDR2 is SYDVKM. This CDR3 contains 13 residues. The DNA for the CDR3 is TGTGCCACCCAGTCTGGCGGATTCTACGAGCAGTACTTC. Protein: CATQSGGFYEQYF.

This clonotype appeared a few times. The genes are TRBV9 and TRBJ1-3, with 9 positions matching TRBD1. This CDR3 comprises 17 residues. The germline CDR1 and CDR2 sequences are SGDLS and YYNGEE. The J segment lost 6 bases and the V segment lost 4 bases, leaving 14 bases of the junction unmatched. The CDR3 region has the DNA TGTGCCAGCAGCTCTAGGCCGGGGGGACAGGGCGTAAACACCATATATTTT. Translated: CASSSRPGGQGVNTIYF.

This sequence joins TRBV5-1 and TRBJ2-5; D is perhaps TRBD2 (5 bases). Germline V gene lookup returns CDR1 SGHRS and CDR2 YFSETQ. V was trimmed by 0 bases and J by 3 bases, leaving 9 bases between them. The CDR3 covers 14 residues. CDR3 residues: CASSLDGGKETQYF. Here the CDR3 DNA reads TGCGCCAGCAGCTTGGATGGAGGAAAAGAGACCCAGTACTTC.

In its sample, this clonotype was seen many times. V gene TRBV5-1 combines with J gene TRBJ2-7, with a tentative D call TRBD2 (6 bases). Trimming stripped 1 base from V and 3 bases from J, with 14 bases between. CDR1 and CDR2 (germline): SGHRS, YFSETQ. The CDR3 totals 15 residues. CDR3 sequence reads: CASSLLGGGNYEQYF. The DNA of the CDR3 is TGCGCCAGCAGCTTGTTAGGCGGAGGGAACTACGAGCAGTACTTC. Based on the CDR3 plus reference TRBV5-1 and TRBJ2-7, the full variable domain is KAGVTQTPRYLIKTRGQQVTLSCSPISGHRSVSWYQQTPGQGLQFLFEYFSETQRNKGNFPGRFSGRQFSNSRSEMNVSTLELGDSALYLCASSLLGGGNYEQYFGPGTRLTVT.

Only a few counts were recorded for this clonotype. The chain carries TRBV5-1 and TRBJ2-3; the match to TRBD2 covers 9 bases. In germline, CDR1 is SGHRS, CDR2 YFSETQ. This CDR3 spans 16 amino acids. The trim removed 0 bases at V and 2 bases at J, leaving 4 bases unmatched. CDR3 protein: CASSLDAGGPTDTQYF. The CDR3 coding sequence is TGCGCCAGCAGCTTGGACGCGGGGGGGCCCACAGATACGCAGTATTTT.

The chain couples TRBV10-3 to TRBJ2-3; tentatively, D is TRBD2 (7 bases). V lost 0 bases, J lost 6 bases, and 22 bases lay in between. CDR1 and CDR2 from the germline V gene are ENHRY and SYGVKD. The CDR3 runs 18 residues. DNA of the CDR3: TGTGCCATCAGTGAGTCGGAGGGGGGGGCCCCTCTTCAGGATACGCAGTATTTT. As protein: CAISESEGGAPLQDTQYF.